This T cell receptor beta chain was identified during a study of shared clonotypes between healthy human individuals. Study in general: CD8 memory received one plate per donor, CD8 naive two, CD4 memory three and CD4 naive three. Findings and caveats of the study: The study generally estimated greater richness for naive than memory subsets.

Assay used: immunoSEQ multiplex PCR; TCRdb lists only in-frame clones, some missing. The sample records about 1.1 million clones, about 72% being singletons. About this clone: Its matching antigen is unknown.

V shed 6 bases and J shed 7 bases, with 7 bases lying between them. The CDR3 has 10 residues. Germline lookup yields CDR1 WNHNN and CDR2 SYGVQD (reference sequence). This chain joins TRBV10-1 and TRBJ2-7; D is possibly TRBD2 (5 bases). Sequencing was done on a sample of memory CD4+ T cells from PBMCs. Subset reported: CD45RA-negative fraction. The TCR sequence derives from a man in his late teens or twenties in good health. Some clones in this sample may be carry-over from other donors' samples. CDR3 sequence (DNA): TGCGCCAGCAGGCCGGGAGAGCAGTACTTC. This sequence encodes CASRPGEQYF.